Below are 18 T cell receptor beta chains sequenced from a single sample in a study of cytomegalovirus exposure and HLA in healthy donors. Both 60 Vbeta primers and 13 Jbeta primers went into the PCR. TCRdb's copy holds only in-frame clones and misses some; the assay was immunoSEQ multiplex PCR. The table has about 160,000 clones, about 80% seen once; the top ten hold approximately 1%. Material: PBMCs. All receptors derive from a woman aged 40 to 50 in good health and CMV-seronegative.

This chain uses TRBV30 with TRBJ1-1; D unresolved. Per germline, CDR1 GTSNPN and CDR2 SVGIG (reference sequence). The CDR3 is made up of 11 amino acids. V was cut by 1 base and J by 6 bases, with 6 bases left in between. DNA of the CDR3: TGTGCCTGGAGTGACAATGCTGAAGCTTTCTTT. Translation gives CAWSDNAEAFF. The full variable domain, with the rest looked up from reference TRBV30 and TRBJ1-1, is SQTIHQWPATLVQPVGSPLSLECTVEGTSNPNLYWYRQAAGRGLQLLFYSVGIGQISSEVPQNLSASRPQDRQFILSSKKLLLSDSGFYLCAWSDNAEAFFGQGTRLTVV.

The gene calls are TRBV7-2 and TRBJ1-2; 8 positions match TRBD1. J was trimmed by 8 bases and V by 7 bases; bases with no gene match: 12. The CDR3 sequence is 14 residues long. CDR1 and CDR2 (germline): SGHTA, FQGNSA. CDR3 sequence: CASIPSQDREGYTF. The CDR3 nucleotides are TGTGCCAGCATCCCCAGCCAGGACAGGGAAGGCTACACCTTC.

The V and J genes are TRBV5-1 and TRBJ2-7; tentative D call: TRBD2 (5 bases). Trimming took 6 bases from V and 0 from J, leaving 13 bases between them. The V gene's germline CDR1 is SGHRS and CDR2 YFSETQ. The CDR3 loop spans 14 amino acids. Here the CDR3 DNA reads TGCGCCAGCACCCCAGCGGACCCCTCCTACGAGCAGTACTTC. It yields the protein CASTPADPSYEQYF.

The V and J genes are TRBV19 and TRBJ2-7, with TRBD2 as a possible D gene (6 bases). This CDR3 spans 13 amino acids. Trimming took off 4 bases at V and 1 base at J, with 8 bases between the two ends. CDR1 is LNHDA and CDR2 is SQIVND in the germline V gene (reference sequence). The CDR3 DNA reads TGTGCCAGTAGTACGACTAGATCCTACGAGCAGTACTTC. Translating gives CASSTTRSYEQYF. The full variable domain, completed using reference TRBV19 and TRBJ2-7, is DGGITQSPKYLFRKEGQNVTLSCEQNLNHDAMYWYRQDPGQGLRLIYYSQIVNDFQKGDIAEGYSVSREKKESFPLTVTSAQKNPTAFYLCASSTTRSYEQYFGPGTRLTVT.

This clone was detected only a few times. V usage is TRBV27 and J usage is TRBJ2-4; 8 bases line up with TRBD1. The CDR3 extends over 17 amino acids. Germline CDR1 MNHEY, CDR2 SMNVEV (reference sequence). V shed 10 bases, J shed 0 bases, and the junction held 14 bases outside the gene matches. CDR3 bases: TGTGCCACCAAAAAAAGGGGGACAGGACTAGCCAAAAACATTCAGTACTTC. It encodes CATKKRGTGLAKNIQYF.

With regard to this clone: Given the absence of the conserved phenylalanine or tryptophan at the CDR3 end, a read error is likely. The CDR3 DNA reads as TGTGCCAGCAACCCTGAGGGAACTGAAGCTTTCCTT. It codes for CASNPEGTEAFL. The chain employs TRBV25-1 and TRBJ1-1, with D unclear. V lost 7 bases, J lost 5 bases, and 11 bases lay in between. The CDR3 loop spans 12 amino acids. Germline V gene sequence: CDR1 MGHDK, CDR2 SYGVNS.

The genes are TRBV6-1 and TRBJ2-1; D is unclear. The germline V gene has CDR1 MNHNS and CDR2 SASEGT. Deletions cut 5 bases from V and 1 base from J, with 12 bases between. The CDR3 sequence is 15 residues long. CDR3 DNA sequence: TGTGCCAGCAGTCTGATGACGGGTTCCTACAATGAGCAGTTCTTC. Amino acid sequence: CASSLMTGSYNEQFF.

The gene calls are TRBV6-5 and TRBJ1-3; 7 bases are a match to TRBD1. V was pared by 5 bases and J by 5 bases, with 6 bases of the junction left unmatched. CDR3 length equals 14 residues. Germline loops: CDR1 MNHEY, CDR2 SVGAGI. In DNA, the CDR3 is TGTGCCAGCAGTCCTGGACAGGATCGAAACACCATATATTTT. Amino acid sequence: CASSPGQDRNTIYF.

The chain joins TRBV6-1 to TRBJ1-3, with D hard to call. The length of the CDR3 is 15 residues. CDR1 and CDR2 (germline): MNHNS, SASEGT. V was clipped by 6 bases and J by 0 bases, with 12 bases between them. The DNA for the CDR3 is TGTGCCAGCAGCCAGAATACCAACTCTGGAAACACCATATATTTT. Its protein is CASSQNTNSGNTIYF.

The chain uses TRBV11-2 and TRBJ1-4; D is ambiguous. CDR1 SGHAT and CDR2 FQNNGV come from the germline V gene. Trimming took off 2 bases at V and 7 bases at J, with 17 bases between the two ends. The CDR3 covers 16 residues. The CDR3 loop reads CASSLFSSGKSEKLFF. The CDR3 nucleotides read TGTGCCAGCAGCTTATTTTCTTCAGGAAAGAGTGAAAAACTGTTTTTT. Based on the CDR3 plus reference TRBV11-2 and TRBJ1-4, the full variable domain is EAGVAQSPRYKIIEKRQSVAFWCNPISGHATLYWYQQILGQGPKLLIQFQNNGVVDDSQLPKDRFSAERLKGVDSTLKIQPAKLEDSAVYLCASSLFSSGKSEKLFFGSGTQLSVL.

The J gene is TRBJ1-1, the V gene TRBV5-1; D is unresolved. The V end lost 0 bases, the J end lost 8 bases, and 14 bases lay between the germline ends. The CDR3 has 14 residues. From germline, CDR1 is SGHRS and CDR2 YFSETQ. The CDR3 bases are TGCGCCAGCAGCTTGGCCGGAGGGATGAGAGAAGCTTTCTTT. Protein: CASSLAGGMREAFF.

The V and J genes are TRBV29-1 and TRBJ2-7, with D tentatively TRBD2 (6 bases). Germline loops: CDR1 SQVTM, CDR2 ANQGSEA. The CDR3 runs to 14 residues. The V and J ends lost 4 bases and 4 bases respectively, with 17 bases between them. Written as DNA, the CDR3 is TGCAGCGTTGGCGTAGTAGCGGAACCTTACGAGCAGTACTTC. Translating gives CSVGVVAEPYEQYF.

This clone has more than one count but fewer than ten. This chain uses TRBV30 with TRBJ2-3, with TRBD2 matching over 16 bases. CDR3 size: 18 residues. The V gene end was trimmed by 0 bases and the J gene end by 2 bases; junction bases not matched to a gene: 5. CDR1 and CDR2 (germline): GTSNPN, SVGIG (reference sequence). The DNA of the CDR3 is TGTGCCTGGAGTGTGGGACTAGCGGGAGGGGGATACACAGATACGCAGTATTTT. Residues: CAWSVGLAGGGYTDTQYF.

This chain connects TRBV30 to TRBJ2-5; D not certain. The germline gives CDR1 GTSNPN, CDR2 SVGIG (reference sequence). Between the trimmed V and J ends, which lost 3 bases and 4 bases, there was a span of 6 bases. The CDR3 length is 11 residues. The CDR3: CAWSRRETQYF. Here the CDR3 DNA reads TGTGCCTGGAGCAGGCGAGAGACCCAGTACTTC.

Here the CDR3 DNA reads TGTGCCAGCACCCAGACAGGGGGCACAGATACGCAGTATTTT. Residues: CASTQTGGTDTQYF. The chain has TRBV6-6 and TRBJ2-3; 8 nucleotides align to TRBD1. Trimming removed 7 bases from V and 1 base from J; junction bases left unmatched: 4. This CDR3 comprises 14 residues. Germline CDR1 reads MNHNY; CDR2 reads SVGAGI (reference sequence).

The rearrangement joins TRBV7-2 to TRBJ2-7; no reliable D call. The CDR3 consists of 13 residues. CDR1 and CDR2 from the germline V gene are SGHTA and FQGNSA. V was trimmed by 3 bases and J by 7 bases, leaving 13 bases between them. The CDR3 coding sequence is TGTGCCAGCAGCTTGATAGTCCCCGGGGAGCAGTACTTC. This codes for CASSLIVPGEQYF.

This chain joins TRBV5-6 and TRBJ2-1, with 12 bases aligning to TRBD2. The CDR3 contains 15 residues. Germline lookup yields CDR1 SGHDT and CDR2 YYEEEE. V trimming: 4 bases; J trimming: 4 bases; junction bases outside the gene matches: 3. The CDR3 spells CASSPGTSGYNEQFF. The CDR3 DNA follows: TGTGCCAGCAGCCCCGGGACTAGCGGGTACAATGAGCAGTTCTTC.

The V call is TRBV5-1, the J call TRBJ2-2; a weak D match, TRBD1 (5 bases). Germline V gives CDR1 SGHRS, CDR2 YFSETQ. Trimming pared 3 bases from V and 3 bases from J, leaving 12 bases between. There are 15 residues in the CDR3. In DNA, the CDR3 is TGCGCCAGCAGCTCGACAGTTTTGGACACCGGGGAGCTGTTTTTT. Residues: CASSSTVLDTGELFF.